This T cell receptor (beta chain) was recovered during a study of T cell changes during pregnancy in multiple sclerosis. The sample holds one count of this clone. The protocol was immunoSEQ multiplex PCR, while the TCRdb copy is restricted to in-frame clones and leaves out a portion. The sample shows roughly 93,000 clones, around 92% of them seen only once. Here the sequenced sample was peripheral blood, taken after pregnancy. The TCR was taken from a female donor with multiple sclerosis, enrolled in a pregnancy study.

CDR3: CASSDTGRSGNTIYF. The CDR3 DNA is TGCGCCAGCAGTGATACAGGCCGCTCTGGAAACACCATATATTTT. The chain couples TRBV10-2 to TRBJ1-3; D is perhaps TRBD1 (5 bases). CDR3 length: 15 residues. V gave up 3 bases and J gave up 0 bases, with 9 bases separating them. Germline V gene sequence: CDR1 WSHSY, CDR2 SAAADI.